This T cell receptor beta chain came from a study of Graves' ophthalmopathy and Graves' hyperthyroidism. In this sample, this clonotype turned up many times. The sequenced template was RNA, covering the TCR beta CDR3 region. Scientists carried out first-round RT-PCR using HTBI primers and then a second-round multiplex PCR. MiXCR, applied by TCRdb to the multiplex PCR reads, yields one record per CDR3 protein. In the table there are about 400,000 distinct CDR3 sequences, 15% to 20% of which are singletons. The sequence derives from a woman aged 18-29 years with Graves' ophthalmopathy. The sequencing sample was made of peripheral blood.

The CDR3 loop reads CASSLEAGGEETQYF. DNA of the CDR3: TGTGCCAGCAGTTTAGAGGCAGGGGGGGAAGAGACCCAGTACTTC. This chain connects TRBV27 to TRBJ2-5; TRBD1 or TRBD2 may be the D gene (7 bases each). V lost 2 bases and J lost 3, with 13 bases in between. The CDR3 sequence is 15 residues long. Per germline, CDR1 MNHEY and CDR2 SMNVEV (reference sequence).